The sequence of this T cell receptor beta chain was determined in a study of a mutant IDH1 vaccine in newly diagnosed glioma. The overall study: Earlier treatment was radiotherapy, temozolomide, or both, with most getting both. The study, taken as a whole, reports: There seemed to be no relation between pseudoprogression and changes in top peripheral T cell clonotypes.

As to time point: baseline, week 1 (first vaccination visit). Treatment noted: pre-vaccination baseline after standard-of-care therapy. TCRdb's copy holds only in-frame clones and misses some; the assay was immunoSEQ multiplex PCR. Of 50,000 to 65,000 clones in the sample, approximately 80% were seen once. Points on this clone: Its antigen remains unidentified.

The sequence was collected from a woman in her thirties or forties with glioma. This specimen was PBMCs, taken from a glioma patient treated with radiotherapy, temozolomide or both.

The CDR3 sequence: CASSDHYEETQYF. For the CDR3, the DNA is TGTGCCAGCAGTGACCACTACGAAGAGACCCAGTACTTC. The gene calls are TRBV6-1 and TRBJ2-5; D gene uncertain. Trimming took off 3 bases at V and 3 bases at J, with 8 bases between the two ends. Per the germline V gene, CDR1 is MNHNS and CDR2 is SASEGT. The CDR3 spans 13 residues.